The sequence of this TCR beta chain was determined in a study of T cell responses to AZD1222 COVID-19 vaccine. Study-wide results and caveats: There were mostly white British donors and more females than males, and clonal diversity was possibly underestimated.

The method was immunoSEQ multiplex PCR; TCRdb's version includes in-frame clones alone and lacks a portion of them. The sample yields fewer than 130,000 clones, about 87% seen once. Germline CDR1 is MNHEY and CDR2 is SMNVEV (reference sequence). V was pared by 2 bases and J by 0 bases, with 14 bases between. The CDR3 has 17 amino acids. Notes on this clone: Its specificity is unknown.

The TCR was taken from an adult in good health. The rearrangement uses TRBV27 and TRBJ2-1; perhaps TRBD2 as D (6 bases). Sequences were derived from peripheral blood, sampled on day 0 of AZD1222 vaccination. As DNA, the CDR3 is TGTGCCAGCAGTTTACGGTTACTAGCTGGCTCCTACAATGAGCAGTTCTTC. Its protein is CASSLRLLAGSYNEQFF.